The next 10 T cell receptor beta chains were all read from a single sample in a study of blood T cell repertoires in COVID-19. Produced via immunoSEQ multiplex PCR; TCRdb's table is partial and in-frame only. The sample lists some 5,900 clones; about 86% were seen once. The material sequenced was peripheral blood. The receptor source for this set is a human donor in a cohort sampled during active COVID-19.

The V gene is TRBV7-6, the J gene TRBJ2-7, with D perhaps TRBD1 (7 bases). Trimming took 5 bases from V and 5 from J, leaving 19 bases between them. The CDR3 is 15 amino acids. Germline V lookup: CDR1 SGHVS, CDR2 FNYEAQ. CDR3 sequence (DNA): TGTGCCAGCAGCCCCCGCCCAGGGGGGCGGGACGAGCAGTACTTC. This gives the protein CASSPRPGGRDEQYF.

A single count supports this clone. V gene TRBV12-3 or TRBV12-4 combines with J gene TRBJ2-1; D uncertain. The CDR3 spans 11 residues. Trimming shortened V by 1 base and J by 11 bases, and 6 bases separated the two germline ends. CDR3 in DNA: TGTGCCAGCAGTTTAGGCGGTAAGCAGTTCTTC. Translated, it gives CASSLGGKQFF.

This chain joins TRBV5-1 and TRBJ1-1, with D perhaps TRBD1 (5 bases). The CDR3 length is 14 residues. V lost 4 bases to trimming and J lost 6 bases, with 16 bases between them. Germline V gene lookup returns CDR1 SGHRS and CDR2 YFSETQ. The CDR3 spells CASSPRVGLAEAFF. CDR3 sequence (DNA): TGCGCCAGCAGCCCCAGGGTGGGTTTAGCTGAAGCTTTCTTT.

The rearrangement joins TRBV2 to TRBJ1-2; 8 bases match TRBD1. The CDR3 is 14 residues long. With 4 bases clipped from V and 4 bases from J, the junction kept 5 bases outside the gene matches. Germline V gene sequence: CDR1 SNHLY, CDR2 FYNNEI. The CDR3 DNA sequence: TGTGCCAGCAGTGGAGGACAGGGCTTCTATGGCTACACCTTC. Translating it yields CASSGGQGFYGYTF.

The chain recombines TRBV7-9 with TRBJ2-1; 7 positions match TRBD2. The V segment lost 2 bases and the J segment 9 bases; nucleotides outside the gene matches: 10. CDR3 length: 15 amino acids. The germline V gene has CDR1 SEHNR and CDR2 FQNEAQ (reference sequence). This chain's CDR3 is CASSLPAWEGIEQFF. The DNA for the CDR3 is TGTGCCAGCAGCTTACCAGCCTGGGAGGGCATTGAGCAGTTCTTC.

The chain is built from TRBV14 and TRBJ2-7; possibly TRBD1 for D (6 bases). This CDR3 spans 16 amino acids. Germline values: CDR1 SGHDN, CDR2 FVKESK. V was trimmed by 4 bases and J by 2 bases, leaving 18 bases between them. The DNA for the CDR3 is TGTGCCAGCAGCCTACCTTCCGGGACAACCACCTACGAGCAGTACTTC. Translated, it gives CASSLPSGTTTYEQYF.

The CDR3 here is CASSQVPGNGGETQYF. Here the CDR3 DNA reads TGCGCCAGCAGCCAAGTGCCGGGGAACGGCGGAGAGACCCAGTACTTC. V usage is TRBV4-1 and J usage is TRBJ2-5; tentatively, D is TRBD2 (5 bases). Trimming took 1 base from V and 4 from J, leaving 16 bases between them. In germline, CDR1 is MGHRA, CDR2 YSYEKL. This CDR3 comprises 16 residues.

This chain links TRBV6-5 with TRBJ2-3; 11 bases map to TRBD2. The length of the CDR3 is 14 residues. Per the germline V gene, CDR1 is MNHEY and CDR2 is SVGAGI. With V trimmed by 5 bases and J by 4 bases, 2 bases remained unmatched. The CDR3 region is CASSPSGGPDTQYF. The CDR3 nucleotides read TGTGCCAGCAGTCCTAGCGGGGGGCCAGATACGCAGTATTTT.

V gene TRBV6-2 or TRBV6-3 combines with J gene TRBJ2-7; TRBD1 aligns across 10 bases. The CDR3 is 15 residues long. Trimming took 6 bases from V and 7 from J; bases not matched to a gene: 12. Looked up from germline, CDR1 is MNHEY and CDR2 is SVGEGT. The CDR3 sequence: CASSLVIPGQGEQYF. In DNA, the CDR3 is TGTGCCAGCAGCCTCGTTATTCCGGGACAGGGGGAGCAGTACTTC.

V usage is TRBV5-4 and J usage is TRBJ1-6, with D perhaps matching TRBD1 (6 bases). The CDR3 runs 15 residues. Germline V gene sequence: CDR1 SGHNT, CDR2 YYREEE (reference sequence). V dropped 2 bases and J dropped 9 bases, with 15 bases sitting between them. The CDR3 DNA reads TGTGCCAGCAGCTTACCGACAGGTATCGGTTCACCCCTCCACTTT. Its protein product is CASSLPTGIGSPLHF.